This section outlines one T cell receptor beta chain sequence together with its context. Antigen specificity is unknown. These data are taken from a study of chemoradiotherapy in HPV16-positive cancers. This table comes from immunoSEQ multiplex PCR, and its TCRdb copy is limited to in-frame clones, with some not included. Here the sample spans 20,000 or so clones, about 80% being singletons. Over chemoradiotherapy, repertoires were sampled more than once. General study points: Non-HPV-specific T cells did not expand in tumors during treatment, whereas candidate HPV-specific clones and E7-related motifs did.

The CDR3 has 15 amino acids. Germline V gene data show CDR1 as SEHNR and CDR2 as FQNEAQ (reference sequence). V was clipped by 5 bases and J by 0 bases, with 11 bases between them. The gene calls are TRBV7-9 and TRBJ1-3, with D tentatively TRBD1 (6 bases). The TCR originated in a human donor with HPV-associated anogenital cancer. This specimen was blood, taken from a patient who underwent chemoradiotherapy. CDR3 in amino acids: CASSKDSYSGNTIYF. The CDR3 DNA reads as TGTGCCAGCAGCAAGGACAGCTACTCTGGAAACACCATATATTTT.